Listed here are 17 T cell receptor beta chains from one sample, sequenced in a study of blood T cell repertoires in COVID-19. TCRdb's copy holds only in-frame clones and misses some; the assay was immunoSEQ multiplex PCR. This repertoire shows roughly 260,000 clones, about 88% found once; its top ten account for 4%. The sample taken for sequencing was peripheral blood. The receptors here all came from a man between 60 and 75 years old who had recovered from COVID-19.

This clone was seen a handful of times. The gene calls are TRBV19 and TRBJ2-7, with a weak D call TRBD2 (5 bases). The V end was cut by 5 bases, the J end by 3 bases, with 8 bases between. CDR1 is LNHDA, CDR2 SQIVND, per germline (reference sequence). This CDR3 region has 12 residues. CDR3: CASSLRGYEQYF. The CDR3 bases are TGTGCCAGTAGTCTCCGGGGCTACGAGCAGTACTTC.

The V and J genes are TRBV4-2 and TRBJ2-7; 11 bases map to TRBD1. This CDR3 has 17 amino acids. In germline, CDR1 is LGHNA, CDR2 YNFKEQ. V shed 4 bases, J shed 2 bases, and the junction held 10 bases outside the gene matches. CDR3 nucleotide sequence: TGTGCCAGCAGCCTCGCTGGGGGACAGGGGGGAACCTACGAGCAGTACTTC. This codes for CASSLAGGQGGTYEQYF.

This rearrangement joins TRBV5-1 to TRBJ2-3, with TRBD2 matching 7 bases. V shed 2 bases and J 4 bases; nucleotides not matched to a gene: 4. Germline-derived CDR1 and CDR2 are SGHRS and YFSETQ. There are 14 residues in the CDR3. The CDR3 nucleotides read TGCGCCAGCAGCTTAGCGGGGTACCCAGATACGCAGTATTTT. Protein sequence: CASSLAGYPDTQYF.

This chain links TRBV6-5 with TRBJ1-4; D perhaps matches TRBD1 (6 bases). Germline V gene lookup returns CDR1 MNHEY and CDR2 SVGAGI. This CDR3 is built from 14 residues. With 2 bases removed from V and 7 bases from J, the gap between germline ends came to 11 bases. DNA for the CDR3: TGTGCCAGCAGTTACGGGGGGGCCGGTGAAAAACTGTTTTTT. It specifies CASSYGGAGEKLFF.

This chain joins TRBV3-1 (or the pseudogene TRBV3-2) and TRBJ2-3, with 9 bases fitting TRBD1. V was clipped by 4 bases and J by 4 bases; unmatched bases: 3. The CDR3 runs 14 residues. Germline CDR1 reads LGHDT; CDR2 reads YNNKEL (reference sequence). The CDR3 DNA is TGTGCCAGCAGCCGGGACAGGGCGGCAGATACGCAGTATTTT. Encoded protein: CASSRDRAADTQYF.

The genes are TRBV7-2 and TRBJ1-2; D remains unclear. The CDR3 contains 13 residues. Germline V gives CDR1 SGHTA, CDR2 FQGNSA. V was trimmed by 4 bases and J by 6 bases, leaving 12 bases between them. The CDR3 region has the DNA TGTGCCAGCAGCTCCCAACGAGGAAATGGCTACACCTTC. Translated: CASSSQRGNGYTF.

The chain is built from TRBV5-1 and TRBJ1-2, with 10 bases that match TRBD1. Germline values: CDR1 SGHRS, CDR2 YFSETQ. Losses at the gene ends were 4 bases for V and 1 base for J; bases not matched to a gene: 4. The CDR3 sequence is 15 residues long. CDR3 sequence reads: CASSGGQGYNYGYTF. CDR3 in DNA: TGCGCCAGCAGCGGGGGACAGGGGTATAACTATGGCTACACCTTC.

This rearrangement joins TRBV7-2 to TRBJ2-5, with a possible D match to TRBD1 (5 bases). V lost 1 base and J lost 4, with 13 bases in between. The germline gives CDR1 SGHTA, CDR2 FQGNSA. The CDR3 consists of 15 residues. The CDR3 spells CASSLETRVRETQYF. CDR3 in DNA: TGTGCCAGCAGCTTAGAAACCAGGGTCCGAGAGACCCAGTACTTC.

V is TRBV18 and J is TRBJ1-5; TRBD1 might be the D (5 bases). The germline V gene has CDR1 KGHSH and CDR2 LQKENI. This CDR3 has 14 residues. V shed 6 bases and J shed 6 bases, with 15 bases lying between them. The CDR3 here is CASSFRGESQPQHF. In nucleotides, the CDR3 is TGTGCCAGCTCGTTCCGGGGGGAGAGTCAGCCCCAGCATTTT. The entire variable domain, with the rest obtained from reference TRBV18 and TRBJ1-5, is as follows: NAGVMQNPRHLVRRRGQEARLRCSPMKGHSHVYWYRQLPEEGLKFMVYLQKENIIDESGMPKERFSAEFPKEGPSILRIQQVVRGDSAAYFCASSFRGESQPQHFGDGTRLSIL.

V gene TRBV5-1 combines with J gene TRBJ2-5; 10 bases are a match to TRBD1. The germline CDR1 and CDR2 sequences are SGHRS and YFSETQ. This CDR3 comprises 17 residues. V dropped 0 bases and J dropped 5; count of bases not matched to a gene: 10. The CDR3 DNA sequence: TGCGCCAGCAGCTTGGCCCGCATGACAGGGGGCTCGGAGACCCAGTACTTC. It yields the protein CASSLARMTGGSETQYF.

This chain uses TRBV5-6 with TRBJ2-5, with 11 bases that match TRBD2. The CDR3 consists of 16 residues. Germline lookup yields CDR1 SGHDT and CDR2 YYEEEE. J lost 4 bases, V lost 4 bases, and 9 bases had no gene match. The CDR3 sequence: CASSNASGGRGETQYF. The CDR3 region has the DNA TGTGCCAGCAGCAATGCTAGCGGGGGGAGAGGAGAGACCCAGTACTTC.

The chain joins TRBV6-5 to TRBJ1-6, with D perhaps TRBD1 (6 bases). Germline loops: CDR1 MNHEY, CDR2 SVGAGI. The length of the CDR3 is 12 residues. Trimming shortened V by 10 bases and J by 9 bases, and 13 bases separated the two germline ends. CDR3 in DNA: TGTGCCACCCAGACAGGATCTTCACCCCTCCACTTT. Translating it yields CATQTGSSPLHF.

V is TRBV7-9 and J is TRBJ1-2; D call uncertain. CDR1 and CDR2 from the germline V gene are SEHNR and FQNEAQ (reference sequence). V was shortened by 3 bases and J by 2 bases, with 7 bases between the two germline ends. The CDR3 contains 13 residues. CDR3 loop: CASSLTQNYGYTF. The CDR3 DNA reads TGTGCCAGCAGCTTGACACAGAACTATGGCTACACCTTC.

The chain couples TRBV19 to TRBJ1-1, with a possible D match to TRBD1 (6 bases). From germline, CDR1 is LNHDA and CDR2 SQIVND (reference sequence). The CDR3 runs to 12 residues. The V end lost 3 bases, the J end lost 10 bases, and 12 bases lay between the germline ends. This CDR3 is CASSIGWGPAFF. As DNA, the CDR3 is TGTGCCAGTAGTATTGGTTGGGGGCCAGCTTTCTTT.

This sequence joins TRBV3-1 (or the pseudogene TRBV3-2) and TRBJ2-5; possibly TRBD2 for D (5 bases). This CDR3 is built from 16 residues. V dropped 0 bases and J dropped 1 base, with 12 bases sitting between them. CDR1 is LGHDT, CDR2 YNNKEL, per germline (reference sequence). In DNA, the CDR3 is TGTGCCAGCAGCCAAGAAGAACGGGGTCGCCAAGAGACCCAGTACTTC. Amino acid sequence: CASSQEERGRQETQYF.

The chain uses TRBV10-3 and TRBJ2-7; TRBD2 matches at 13 bases. The CDR3 sequence is 16 residues long. V shed 4 bases, J shed 4 bases, and the junction held 7 bases outside the gene matches. Germline assignment: CDR1 ENHRY and CDR2 SYGVKD. CDR3 loop: CAISGRTSGGNYEQYF. DNA of the CDR3: TGTGCCATCAGTGGTAGGACTAGCGGGGGCAATTACGAGCAGTACTTC.

The chain joins TRBV19 to TRBJ2-2, with 8 bases fitting TRBD2. This CDR3 is built from 16 residues. Germline CDR1 LNHDA, CDR2 SQIVND (reference sequence). The V segment lost 5 bases and the J segment 0 bases; nucleotides outside the gene matches: 5. This chain's CDR3 is CASSSKGLANTGELFF. The CDR3 bases are TGTGCCAGTAGTTCAAAGGGACTAGCGAACACCGGGGAGCTGTTTTTT.